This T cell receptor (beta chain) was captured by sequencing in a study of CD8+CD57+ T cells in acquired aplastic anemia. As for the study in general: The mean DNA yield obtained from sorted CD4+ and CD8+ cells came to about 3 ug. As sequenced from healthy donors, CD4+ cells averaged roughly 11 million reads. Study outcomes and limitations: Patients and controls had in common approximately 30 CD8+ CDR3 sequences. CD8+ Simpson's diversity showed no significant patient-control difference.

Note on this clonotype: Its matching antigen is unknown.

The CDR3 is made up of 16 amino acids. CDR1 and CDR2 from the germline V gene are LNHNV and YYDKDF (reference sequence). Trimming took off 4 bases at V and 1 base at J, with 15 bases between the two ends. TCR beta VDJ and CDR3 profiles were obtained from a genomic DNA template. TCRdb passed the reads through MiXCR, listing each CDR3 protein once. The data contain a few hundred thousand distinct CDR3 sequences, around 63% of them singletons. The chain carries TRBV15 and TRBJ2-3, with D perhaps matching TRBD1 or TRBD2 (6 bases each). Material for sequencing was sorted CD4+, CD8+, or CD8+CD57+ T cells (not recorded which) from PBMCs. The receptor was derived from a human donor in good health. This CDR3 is CATSKEGGSGTDTQYF. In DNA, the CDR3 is TGTGCCACCAGCAAAGAGGGGGGTTCGGGCACAGATACGCAGTATTTT.